Included here is one TCR beta chain sequence, with context. The source of the sample is a study of blood T cell repertoires in COVID-19. Study summary: Whether acute or convalescent, the COVID-19 samples came from the United States, Italy and Spain. T cells, B-cell-depleted T cells, or PBMCs provided the cDNA or gDNA that served as material.

CDR1 is LGHNA and CDR2 is YNFKEQ in the germline V gene. V was clipped by 1 base and J by 8 bases; unmatched bases: 6. The CDR3 is made up of 15 amino acids. As handled by the study authors: Reference gene primer amplification yielded estimated nucleated cell counts. Only in-frame clones appear in the TCRdb table, and some are missing; sequencing was by immunoSEQ multiplex PCR. V and J calls and clone size come straight from that table; D and trimming were deduced from the DNA. The table includes about 8,300 clones, 75% to 90% detected once. Sequencing was carried out using peripheral blood. V gene TRBV4-2 combines with J gene TRBJ2-1; 9 bases are a match to TRBD2. The clonotype comes from a human donor in a cohort sampled during active COVID-19. The CDR3 DNA follows: TGTGCCAGCAGCCAAGGCCCTAGCGGGGTTTATGAGCAGTTCTTC. Translation: CASSQGPSGVYEQFF.